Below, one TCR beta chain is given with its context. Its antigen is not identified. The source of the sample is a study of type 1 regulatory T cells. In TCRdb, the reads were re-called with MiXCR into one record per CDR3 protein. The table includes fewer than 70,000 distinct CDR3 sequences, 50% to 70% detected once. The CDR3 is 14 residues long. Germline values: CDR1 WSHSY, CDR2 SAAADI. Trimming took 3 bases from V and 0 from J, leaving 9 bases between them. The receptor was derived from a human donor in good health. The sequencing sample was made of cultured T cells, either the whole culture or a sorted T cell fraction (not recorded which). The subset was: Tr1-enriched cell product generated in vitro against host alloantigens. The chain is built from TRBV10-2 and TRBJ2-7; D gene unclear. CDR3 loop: CASSEGGTSYEQYF. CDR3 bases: TGCGCCAGCAGTGAAGGCGGAACCTCCTACGAGCAGTACTTC.